This is a list of T cell receptor beta chains from one sample in a study of T cells in localized non-small cell lung cancer. Sequencing was performed with immunoSEQ multiplex PCR; in TCRdb, only in-frame clones are kept and a portion is missing. The profile covers 30,000 to 35,000 clones, with approximately 90% appearing a single time and approximately 2.2% taken by the ten largest. Sequenced here: peripheral blood, sampled before any cancer treatment. Every receptor here comes from a female donor over 55 with stage I lung adenocarcinoma. CDR3s include the opening cysteine and the closing phenylalanine or tryptophan. D genes are given only for firm matches. Some rows mark clone size as missing; the rest say once, few, many or name a class of expanded clone.

size: NA
J: TRBJ2-7
V: TRBV6-5
D: NA
CDR3: CASSPDQFNFYEQYF
DNA: TGTGCCAGCAGCCCGGACCAGTTTAATTTCTACGAGCAGTACTTC

size: NA
J: TRBJ2-1
V: TRBV6-5
D: NA
CDR3: CASRPSGTLSDEQFF
DNA: TGTGCCAGCAGACCCTCGGGGACCCTTTCCGATGAGCAGTTCTTC

size: NA
J: TRBJ2-3
V: TRBV5-8
D: TRBD2
CDR3: CASSGRASGATDTQYF
DNA: TGTGCCAGCAGCGGGCGGGCTAGCGGAGCCACAGATACGCAGTATTTT

size: few
J: TRBJ1-6
V: TRBV7-9
D: TRBD1
CDR3: CASRPRDSHNSPLHF
DNA: TGTGCCAGCAGACCAAGGGACAGCCATAATTCACCCCTCCACTTT

size: NA
J: TRBJ1-6
V: TRBV28
D: TRBD1
CDR3: CASSSGQGGSYNSPLHF
DNA: TGTGCCAGCAGTTCCGGACAGGGGGGCTCCTATAATTCACCCCTCCACTTT

size: few
J: TRBJ1-1
V: TRBV2
D: TRBD1
CDR3: CASSEDRGRKAFF
DNA: TGTGCCAGCAGTGAAGACAGGGGGCGGAAAGCTTTCTTT

size: NA
J: TRBJ2-1
V: TRBV2
D: NA
CDR3: CASSVSSGDNEQFF
DNA: TGTGCCAGCAGTGTATCGAGTGGGGACAATGAGCAGTTCTTC

size: NA
J: TRBJ1-5
V: TRBV5-4
D: NA
CDR3: CASSVTGSNQPQHF
DNA: TGTGCCAGCAGCGTTACCGGGAGTAATCAGCCCCAGCATTTT

size: NA
J: TRBJ2-2
V: TRBV18
D: NA
CDR3: CASSTGTGENTGELFF
DNA: TGTGCCAGCTCGACCGGAACGGGGGAGAACACCGGGGAGCTGTTTTTT

size: once
J: TRBJ1-1
V: TRBV10-1
D: TRBD1
CDR3: CASSPGTDPNTEAFF
DNA: TGCGCCAGCAGTCCTGGGACAGACCCGAACACTGAAGCTTTCTTT

size: NA
J: TRBJ2-2
V: TRBV7-2
D: NA
CDR3: CASSGGAGDTGELFF
DNA: TGTGCCAGCAGCGGGGGCGCGGGGGACACCGGGGAGCTGTTTTTT

size: NA
J: TRBJ1-2
V: TRBV19
D: NA
CDR3: CASVKPGPNYGYTF
DNA: TGTGCCAGCGTAAAGCCAGGACCTAACTATGGCTACACCTTC

size: NA
J: TRBJ2-7
V: TRBV6-1
D: NA
CDR3: CASSGGQPNYEQYF
DNA: TGTGCCAGCAGTGGGGGCCAGCCTAACTACGAGCAGTACTTC

size: NA
J: TRBJ1-1
V: TRBV7-2
D: NA
CDR3: CASSRITTGEAFF
DNA: TGTGCCAGCAGTCGGATCACCACAGGTGAAGCTTTCTTT

size: NA
J: TRBJ2-1
V: TRBV5-1
D: NA
CDR3: CASSLASNEQFF
DNA: TGCGCCAGCAGCTTGGCCAGCAATGAGCAGTTCTTC

size: once
J: TRBJ1-1
V: TRBV19
D: TRBD1
CDR3: CASSTTGRNTEAFF
DNA: TGTGCCAGTAGTACGACAGGGCGGAACACTGAAGCTTTCTTT

size: NA
J: TRBJ1-1
V: TRBV6-6
D: TRBD1
CDR3: CASSSQTGDRGTEAFF
DNA: TGTGCCAGCAGCTCACAGACCGGGGACAGGGGCACTGAAGCTTTCTTT

size: NA
J: TRBJ1-5
V: TRBV30
D: NA
CDR3: CAWSVAGGGNQPQHF
DNA: TGTGCCTGGAGTGTAGCCGGTGGGGGCAATCAGCCCCAGCATTTT

size: NA
J: TRBJ2-1
V: TRBV9
D: TRBD2
CDR3: CASSGTSGGAAAYNEQFF
DNA: TGTGCCAGCAGCGGTACTAGCGGGGGGGCCGCCGCCTACAATGAGCAGTTCTTC

size: NA
J: TRBJ1-3
V: TRBV5-6
D: NA
CDR3: CASSLDGGSSGNTIYF
DNA: TGTGCCAGCAGCTTGGACGGGGGATCCTCTGGAAACACCATATATTTT

size: NA
J: TRBJ1-2
V: TRBV28
D: NA
CDR3: CASSSNGGYTF
DNA: TGTGCCAGCAGCTCAAATGGCGGCTACACCTTC

size: NA
J: TRBJ2-3
V: TRBV5-1
D: TRBD1
CDR3: CASSLVVQGAGDTQYF
DNA: TGCGCCAGCAGCTTGGTGGTCCAGGGGGCAGGAGATACGCAGTATTTT

size: once
J: TRBJ2-3
V: TRBV7-9
D: TRBD2
CDR3: CASSYPEGTNTDTQYF
DNA: TGTGCCAGCAGCTATCCCGAGGGGACTAACACAGATACGCAGTATTTT